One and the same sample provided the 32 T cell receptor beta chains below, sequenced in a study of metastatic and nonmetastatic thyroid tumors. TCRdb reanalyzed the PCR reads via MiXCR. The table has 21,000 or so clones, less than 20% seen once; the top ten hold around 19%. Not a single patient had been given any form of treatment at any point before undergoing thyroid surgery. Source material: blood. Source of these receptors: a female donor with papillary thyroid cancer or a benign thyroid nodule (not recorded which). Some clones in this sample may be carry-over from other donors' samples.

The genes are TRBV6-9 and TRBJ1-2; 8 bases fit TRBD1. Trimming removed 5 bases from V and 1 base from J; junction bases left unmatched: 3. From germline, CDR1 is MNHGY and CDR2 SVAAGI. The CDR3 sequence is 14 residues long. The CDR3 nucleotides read TGTGCCAGCAGTCGGACAGGGTTTAACTATGGCTACACCTTC. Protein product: CASSRTGFNYGYTF.

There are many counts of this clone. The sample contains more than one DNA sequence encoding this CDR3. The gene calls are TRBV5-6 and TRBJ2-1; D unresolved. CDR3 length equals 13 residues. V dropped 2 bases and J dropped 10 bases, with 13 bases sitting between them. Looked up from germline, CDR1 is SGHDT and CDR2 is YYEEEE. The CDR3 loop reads CASSFGQPGEQFF. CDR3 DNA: TGTGCCAGCAGCTTCGGCCAACCGGGCGAGCAGTTCTTC.

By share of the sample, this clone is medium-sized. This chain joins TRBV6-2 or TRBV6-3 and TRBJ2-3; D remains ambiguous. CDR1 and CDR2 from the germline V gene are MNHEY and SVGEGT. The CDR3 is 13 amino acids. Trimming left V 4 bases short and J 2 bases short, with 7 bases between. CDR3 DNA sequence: TGTGCCAGCAGTTGGCAGACCACAGATACGCAGTATTTT. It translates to CASSWQTTDTQYF.

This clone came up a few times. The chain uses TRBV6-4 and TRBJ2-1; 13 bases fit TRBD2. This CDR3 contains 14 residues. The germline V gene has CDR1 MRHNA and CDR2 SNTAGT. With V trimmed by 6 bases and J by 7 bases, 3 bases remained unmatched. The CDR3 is CASRLAGGLNEQFF. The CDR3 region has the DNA TGTGCCAGCAGACTAGCGGGAGGGCTGAATGAGCAGTTCTTC.

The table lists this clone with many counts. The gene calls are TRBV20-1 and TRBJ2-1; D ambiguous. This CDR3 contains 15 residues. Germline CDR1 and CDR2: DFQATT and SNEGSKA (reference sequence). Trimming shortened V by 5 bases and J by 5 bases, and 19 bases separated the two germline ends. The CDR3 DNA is TGCAGTGCTCATAACCCACGCGGTCCCGACAATGAGCAGTTCTTC. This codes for CSAHNPRGPDNEQFF.

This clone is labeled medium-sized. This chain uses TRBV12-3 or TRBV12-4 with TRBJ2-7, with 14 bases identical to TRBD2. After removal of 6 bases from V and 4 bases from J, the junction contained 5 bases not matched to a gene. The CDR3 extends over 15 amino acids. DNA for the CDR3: TGTGCCAGCAGGACCGGGACTAGCGGGAGTTACGAGCAGTACTTC. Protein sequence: CASRTGTSGSYEQYF.

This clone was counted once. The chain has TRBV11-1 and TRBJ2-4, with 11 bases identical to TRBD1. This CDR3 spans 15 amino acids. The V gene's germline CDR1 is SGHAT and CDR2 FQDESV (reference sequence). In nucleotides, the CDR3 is TGTTTCAGCAGCCAGACCCGGGACAGGGGGAACATTCAGTACTTC. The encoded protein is CFSSQTRDRGNIQYF.

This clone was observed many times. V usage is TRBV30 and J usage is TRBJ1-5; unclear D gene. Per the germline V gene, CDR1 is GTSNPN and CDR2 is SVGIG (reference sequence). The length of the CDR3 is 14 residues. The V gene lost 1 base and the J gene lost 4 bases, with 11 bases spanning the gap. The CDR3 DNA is TGTGCCTGGAGTGGTGCACACCTGAATCAGCCCCAGCATTTT. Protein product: CAWSGAHLNQPQHF.

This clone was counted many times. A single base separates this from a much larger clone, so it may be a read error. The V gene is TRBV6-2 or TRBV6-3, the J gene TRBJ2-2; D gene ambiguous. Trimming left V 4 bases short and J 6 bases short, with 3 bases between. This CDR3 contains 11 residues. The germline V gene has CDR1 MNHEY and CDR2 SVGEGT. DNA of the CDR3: TGTGCCAGCAGTTCCCCCGGGGAGCTGTTTTTT. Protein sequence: CASSSPGELFF.

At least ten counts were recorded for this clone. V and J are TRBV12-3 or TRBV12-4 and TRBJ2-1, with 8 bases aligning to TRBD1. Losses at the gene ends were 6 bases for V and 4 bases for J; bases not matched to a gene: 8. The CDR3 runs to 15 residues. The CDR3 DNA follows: TGTGCCAGCAGGAGGACAGGGTTGGGGTACAATGAGCAGTTCTTC. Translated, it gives CASRRTGLGYNEQFF.

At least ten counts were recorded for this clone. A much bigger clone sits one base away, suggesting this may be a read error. In DNA form, the CDR3 reads TGTGCCAATACTCCATCGGGGTTTTCTGGAAACACCATATATTTT. Translating it yields CANTPSGFSGNTIYF. This chain links TRBV19 with TRBJ1-3; D call uncertain. The germline CDR1 and CDR2 sequences are LNHDA and SQIVND (reference sequence). The CDR3 is 15 residues long. Trimming took 10 bases from V and 1 from J, leaving 17 bases between them.

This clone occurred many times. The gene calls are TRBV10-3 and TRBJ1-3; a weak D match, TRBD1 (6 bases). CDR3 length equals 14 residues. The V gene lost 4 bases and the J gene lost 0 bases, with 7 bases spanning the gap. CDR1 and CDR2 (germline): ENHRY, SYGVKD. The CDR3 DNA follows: TGTGCCATCAGTGGGACAGACTCTGGAAACACCATATATTTT. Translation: CAISGTDSGNTIYF.

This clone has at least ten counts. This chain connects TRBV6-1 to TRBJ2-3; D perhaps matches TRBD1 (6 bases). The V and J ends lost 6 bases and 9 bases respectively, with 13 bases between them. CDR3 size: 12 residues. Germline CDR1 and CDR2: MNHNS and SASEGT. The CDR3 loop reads CASSDTGSTQYF. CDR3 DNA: TGTGCCAGCAGCGATACAGGGTCAACGCAGTATTTT.

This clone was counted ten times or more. CDR3 sequence (DNA): TGTGCCACCCGCCTATCTGACCTTCTTCTTGAAGCTTTCTTT. It encodes CATRLSDLLLEAFF. The J gene is TRBJ1-1, the V gene TRBV10-3; D is ambiguous. V was shortened by 10 bases and J by 7 bases, with 22 bases between the two germline ends. The CDR3 is 14 residues long. From germline, CDR1 is ENHRY and CDR2 SYGVKD.

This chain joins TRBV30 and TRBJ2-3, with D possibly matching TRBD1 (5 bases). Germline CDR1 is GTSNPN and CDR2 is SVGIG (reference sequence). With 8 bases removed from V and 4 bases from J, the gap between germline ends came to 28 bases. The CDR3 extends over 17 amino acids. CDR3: CAARKGLTDLWADTQYF. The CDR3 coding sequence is TGTGCCGCCCGAAAGGGGTTGACAGACCTGTGGGCAGATACGCAGTATTTT.

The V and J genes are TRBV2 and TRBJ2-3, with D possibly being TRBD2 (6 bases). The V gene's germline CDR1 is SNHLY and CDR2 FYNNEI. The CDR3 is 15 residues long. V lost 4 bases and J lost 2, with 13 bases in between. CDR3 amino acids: CASSGTIGYTDTQYF. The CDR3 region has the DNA TGTGCCAGCAGTGGGACTATCGGATACACAGATACGCAGTATTTT. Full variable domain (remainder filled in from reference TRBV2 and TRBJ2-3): EPEVTQTPSHQVTQMGQEVILRCVPISNHLYFYWYRQILGQKVEFLVSFYNNEISEKSEIFDDQFSVERPDGSNFTLKIRSTKLEDSAMYFCASSGTIGYTDTQYFGPGTRLTVL.

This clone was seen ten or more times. Here the CDR3 reads CASSTASSYEQYF. CDR3 DNA sequence: TGTGCCAGTAGTACCGCCTCGTCGTACGAGCAGTACTTC. The chain joins TRBV19 to TRBJ2-7; D remains unclear. Germline V gene sequence: CDR1 LNHDA, CDR2 SQIVND (reference sequence). The CDR3 length is 13 residues. The V gene lost 4 bases and the J gene lost 4 bases, with 11 bases spanning the gap.

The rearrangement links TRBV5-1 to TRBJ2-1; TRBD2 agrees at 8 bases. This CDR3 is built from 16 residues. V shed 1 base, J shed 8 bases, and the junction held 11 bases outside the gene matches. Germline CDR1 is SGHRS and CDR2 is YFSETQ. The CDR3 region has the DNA TGCGCCAGCAGCTTGACGCGGGAGGCCATTTTCCATGAGCAGTTCTTC. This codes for CASSLTREAIFHEQFF.

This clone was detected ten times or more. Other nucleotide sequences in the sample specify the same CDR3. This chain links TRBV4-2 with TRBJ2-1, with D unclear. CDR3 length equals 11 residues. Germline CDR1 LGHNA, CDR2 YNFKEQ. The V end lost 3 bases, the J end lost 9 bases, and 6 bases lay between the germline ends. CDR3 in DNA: TGTGCCAGCAGCCACGAGCGTGAGCAGTTCTTC. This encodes CASSHEREQFF.

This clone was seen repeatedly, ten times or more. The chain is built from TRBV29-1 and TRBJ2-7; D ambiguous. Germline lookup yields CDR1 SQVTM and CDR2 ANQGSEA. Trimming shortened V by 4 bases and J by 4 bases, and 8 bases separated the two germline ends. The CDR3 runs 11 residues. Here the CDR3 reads CSVAIGYEQYF. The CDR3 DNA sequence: TGCAGCGTTGCGATTGGGTACGAGCAGTACTTC.

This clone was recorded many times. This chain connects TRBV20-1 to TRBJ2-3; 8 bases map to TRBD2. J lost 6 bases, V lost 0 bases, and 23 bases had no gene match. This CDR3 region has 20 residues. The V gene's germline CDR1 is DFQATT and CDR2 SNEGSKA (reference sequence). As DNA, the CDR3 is TGCAGTGCTAGAGATGTAAAGGTAGCGGGACGACCCGATTTTGGTGATACGCAGTATTTT. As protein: CSARDVKVAGRPDFGDTQYF.

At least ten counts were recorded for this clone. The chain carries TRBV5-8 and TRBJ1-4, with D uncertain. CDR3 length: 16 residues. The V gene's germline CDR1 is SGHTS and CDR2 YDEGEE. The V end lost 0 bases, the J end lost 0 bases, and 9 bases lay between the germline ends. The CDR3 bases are TGTGCCAGCAGCTTGGGTAGCCTCGCAACTAATGAAAAACTGTTTTTT. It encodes CASSLGSLATNEKLFF.

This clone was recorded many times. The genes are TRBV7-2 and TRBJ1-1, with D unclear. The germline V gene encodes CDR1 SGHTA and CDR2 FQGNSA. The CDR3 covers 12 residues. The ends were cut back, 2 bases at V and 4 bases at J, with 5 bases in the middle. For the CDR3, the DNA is TGTGCCAGCAGCTTATCAAGCACTGAAGCTTTCTTT. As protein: CASSLSSTEAFF.

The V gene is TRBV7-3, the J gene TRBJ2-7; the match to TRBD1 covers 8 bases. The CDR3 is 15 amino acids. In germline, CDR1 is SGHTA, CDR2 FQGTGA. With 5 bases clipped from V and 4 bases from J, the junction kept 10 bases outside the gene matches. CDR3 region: CASSPLAGQGYEQYF. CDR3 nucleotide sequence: TGTGCCAGCAGCCCACTCGCAGGACAGGGTTACGAGCAGTACTTC.

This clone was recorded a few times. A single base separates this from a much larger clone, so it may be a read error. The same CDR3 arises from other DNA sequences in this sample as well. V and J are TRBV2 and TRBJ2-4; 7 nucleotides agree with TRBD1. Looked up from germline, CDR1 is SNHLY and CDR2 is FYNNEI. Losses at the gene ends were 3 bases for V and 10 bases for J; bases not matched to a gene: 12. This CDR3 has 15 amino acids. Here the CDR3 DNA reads TGTGCCAGCAGTGACAACGACAGGGTAGTAAATATTCAGTACTTC. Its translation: CASSDNDRVVNIQYF. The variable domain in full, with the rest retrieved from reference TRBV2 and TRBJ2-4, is EPEVTQTPSHQVTQMGQEVILRCVPISNHLYFYWYRQILGQKVEFLVSFYNNEISEKSEIFDDQFSVERPDGSNFTLKIRSTKLEDSAMYFCASSDNDRVVNIQYFGAGTRLSVL.

The CDR3 spells CASAPTVGSSYEQYF. In DNA, the CDR3 is TGTGCCAGCGCTCCCACGGTAGGGAGCTCCTACGAGCAGTACTTC. This chain uses TRBV7-2 with TRBJ2-7; tentative D call: TRBD2 (5 bases). CDR1 SGHTA and CDR2 FQGNSA come from the germline V gene. The CDR3 covers 15 residues. V lost 8 bases to trimming and J lost 0 bases, with 17 bases between them.

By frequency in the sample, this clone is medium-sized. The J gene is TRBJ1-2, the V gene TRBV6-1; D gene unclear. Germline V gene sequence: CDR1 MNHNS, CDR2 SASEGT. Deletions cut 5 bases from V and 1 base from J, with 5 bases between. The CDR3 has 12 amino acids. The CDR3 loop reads CASSQNNYGYTF. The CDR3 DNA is TGTGCCAGCAGTCAAAATAACTATGGCTACACCTTC.

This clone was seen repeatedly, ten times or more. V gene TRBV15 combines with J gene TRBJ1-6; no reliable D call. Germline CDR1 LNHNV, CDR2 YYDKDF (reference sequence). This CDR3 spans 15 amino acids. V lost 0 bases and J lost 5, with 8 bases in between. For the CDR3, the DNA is TGTGCCACCAGCAGAGATCGGGGAGATAATTCACCCCTCCACTTT. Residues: CATSRDRGDNSPLHF.

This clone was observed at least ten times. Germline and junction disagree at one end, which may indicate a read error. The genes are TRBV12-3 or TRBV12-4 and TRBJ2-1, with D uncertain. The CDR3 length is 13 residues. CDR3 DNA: TGTGCCAGCAGTTTGTTGGCCTACAATGAGCAGCTCTTC. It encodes CASSLLAYNEQLF.

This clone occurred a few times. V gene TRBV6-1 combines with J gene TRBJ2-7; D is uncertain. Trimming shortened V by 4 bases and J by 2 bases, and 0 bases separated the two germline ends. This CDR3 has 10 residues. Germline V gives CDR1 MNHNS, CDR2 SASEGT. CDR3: CASSAYEQYF. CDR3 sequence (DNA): TGTGCCAGCAGTGCCTACGAGCAGTACTTC.

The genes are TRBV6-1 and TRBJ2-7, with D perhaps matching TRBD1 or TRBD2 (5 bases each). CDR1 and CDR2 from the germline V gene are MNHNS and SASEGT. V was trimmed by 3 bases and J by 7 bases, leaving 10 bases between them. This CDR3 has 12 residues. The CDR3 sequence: CASSENEGEQYF. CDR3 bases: TGTGCCAGCAGTGAGAACGAGGGGGAGCAGTACTTC.

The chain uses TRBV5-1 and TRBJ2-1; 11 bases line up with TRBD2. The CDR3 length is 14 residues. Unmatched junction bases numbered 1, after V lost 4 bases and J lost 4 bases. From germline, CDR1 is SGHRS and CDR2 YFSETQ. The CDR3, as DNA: TGCGCCAGCAGCCGGACTAGCGGGTACAATGAGCAGTTCTTC. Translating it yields CASSRTSGYNEQFF.